This T cell receptor (beta chain) was obtained from a study of sequential checkpoint blockade in melanoma. Study summary: Both treatment sequences were followed by maintenance nivolumab.

TCRdb's table, derived via immunoSEQ multiplex PCR, lists solely in-frame clones and lacks some. The sample gives fewer than 15,000 clones, 20% to 25% of which show up once; 5.5% to 7% is in the top ten. Treatment given: randomized to nivolumab then ipilimumab (arm A) or the reverse (arm B). Germline assignment: CDR1 SGHAT and CDR2 FQDESV (reference sequence). The CDR3 has 16 amino acids. With 4 bases clipped from V and 6 bases from J, the junction kept 11 bases outside the gene matches. The sequence was collected from a human donor with melanoma. This chain links TRBV11-1 with TRBJ2-3, with TRBD2 matching 9 bases. The sample here was tumor tissue (inferred from file names), taken from a patient given nivolumab and ipilimumab in sequence. This CDR3 reads CASSYGAGGGMDTQYF. In nucleotides, the CDR3 is TGTGCCAGCAGCTACGGAGCGGGAGGAGGGATGGATACGCAGTATTTT.